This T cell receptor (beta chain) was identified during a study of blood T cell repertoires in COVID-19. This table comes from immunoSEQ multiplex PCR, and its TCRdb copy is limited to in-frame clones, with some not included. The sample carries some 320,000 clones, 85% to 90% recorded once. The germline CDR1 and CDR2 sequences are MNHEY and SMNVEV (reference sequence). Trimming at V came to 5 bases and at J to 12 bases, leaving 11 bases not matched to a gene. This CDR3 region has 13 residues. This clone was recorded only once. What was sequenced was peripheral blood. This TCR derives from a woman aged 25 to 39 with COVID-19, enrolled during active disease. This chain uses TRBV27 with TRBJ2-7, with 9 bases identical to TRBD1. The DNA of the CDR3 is TGTGCCAGCAGTCCCCGACAGGGGGTGAGACTGTACTTC. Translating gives CASSPRQGVRLYF.